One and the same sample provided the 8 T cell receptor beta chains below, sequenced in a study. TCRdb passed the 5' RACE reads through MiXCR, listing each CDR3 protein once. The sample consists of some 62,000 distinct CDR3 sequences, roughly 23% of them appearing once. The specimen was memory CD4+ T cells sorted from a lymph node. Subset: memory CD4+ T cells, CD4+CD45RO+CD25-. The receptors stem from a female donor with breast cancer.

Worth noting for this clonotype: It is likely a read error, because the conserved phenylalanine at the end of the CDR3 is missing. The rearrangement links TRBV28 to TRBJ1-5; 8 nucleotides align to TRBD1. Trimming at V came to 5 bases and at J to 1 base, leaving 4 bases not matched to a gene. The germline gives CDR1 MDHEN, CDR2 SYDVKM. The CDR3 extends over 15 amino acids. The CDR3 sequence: CASSQQGVSNQPQHV. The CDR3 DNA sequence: TGTGCCAGCAGTCAACAGGGGGTCAGCAATCAGCCCCAGCATGTT.

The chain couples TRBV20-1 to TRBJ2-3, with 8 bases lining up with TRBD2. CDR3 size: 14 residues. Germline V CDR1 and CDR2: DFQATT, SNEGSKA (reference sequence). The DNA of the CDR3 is TGCACTCCCGTTAGCGGGATTCGTTTGGATACGCAGTATTTT. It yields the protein CTPVSGIRLDTQYF.

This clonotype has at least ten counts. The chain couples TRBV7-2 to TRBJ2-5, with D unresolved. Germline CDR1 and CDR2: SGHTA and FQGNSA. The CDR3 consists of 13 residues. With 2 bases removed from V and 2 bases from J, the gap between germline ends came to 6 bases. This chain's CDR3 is CASSLTPQETQYF. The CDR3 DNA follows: TGTGCCAGCAGCTTAACCCCGCAAGAGACCCAGTACTTC. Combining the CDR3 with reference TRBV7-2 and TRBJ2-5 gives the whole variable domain GAGVSQSPSNKVTEKGKDVELRCDPISGHTALYWYRQSLGQGLEFLIYFQGNSAPDKSGLPSDRFSAERTGGSVSTLTIQRTQQEDSAVYLCASSLTPQETQYFGPGTRLLVL.

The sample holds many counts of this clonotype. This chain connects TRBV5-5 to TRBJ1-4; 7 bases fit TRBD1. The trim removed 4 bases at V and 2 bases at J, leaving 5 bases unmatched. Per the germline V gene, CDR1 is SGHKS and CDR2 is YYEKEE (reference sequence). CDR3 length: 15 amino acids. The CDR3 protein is CASSAQGRTNEKLFF. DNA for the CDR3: TGTGCCAGCAGCGCACAGGGGAGGACTAATGAAAAACTGTTTTTT.

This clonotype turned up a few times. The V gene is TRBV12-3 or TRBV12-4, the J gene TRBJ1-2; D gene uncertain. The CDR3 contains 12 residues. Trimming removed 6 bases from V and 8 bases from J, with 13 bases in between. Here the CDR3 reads CASSKGVRGYTF. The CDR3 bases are TGTGCCAGCAGCAAGGGTGTGCGAGGCTACACCTTC.

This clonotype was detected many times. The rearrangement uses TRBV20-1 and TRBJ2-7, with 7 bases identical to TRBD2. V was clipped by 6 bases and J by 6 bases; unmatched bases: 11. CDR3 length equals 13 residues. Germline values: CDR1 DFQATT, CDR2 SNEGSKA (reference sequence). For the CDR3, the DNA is TGCAGTGCGCCCGGACTAGACGGCCGCGAGCAGTACTTC. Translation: CSAPGLDGREQYF.

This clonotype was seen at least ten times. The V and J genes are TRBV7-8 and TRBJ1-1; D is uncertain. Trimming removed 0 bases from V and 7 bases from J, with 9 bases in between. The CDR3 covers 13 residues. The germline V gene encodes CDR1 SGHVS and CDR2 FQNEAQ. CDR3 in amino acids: CASSLAQDLEAFF. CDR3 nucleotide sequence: TGTGCCAGCAGCTTAGCGCAGGATCTTGAAGCTTTCTTT.

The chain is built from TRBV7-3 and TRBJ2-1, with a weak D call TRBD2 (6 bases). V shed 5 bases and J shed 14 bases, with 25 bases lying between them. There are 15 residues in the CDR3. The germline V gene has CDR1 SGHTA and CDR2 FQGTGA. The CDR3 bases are TGTGCCAGCAGCCCGAACATCGACACCCCCGGGGGAAAGTTCTTC. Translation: CASSPNIDTPGGKFF. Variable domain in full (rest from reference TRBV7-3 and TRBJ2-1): GAGVSQTPSNKVTEKGKYVELRCDPISGHTALYWYRQSLGQGPEFLIYFQGTGAADDSGLPNDRFFAVRPEGSVSTLKIQRTERGDSAVYLCASSPNIDTPGGKFFGPGTRLTVL.